This TCR beta chain appears in the sequencing data of a study of T cells in Graves' hyperthyroidism and ophthalmopathy. J was trimmed by 5 bases and V by 2 bases; bases with no gene match: 10. This CDR3 is 17 amino acids long. The germline V gene encodes CDR1 GTSNPN and CDR2 SVGIG (reference sequence). PBMCs stemmed from more than 7.5 ml fresh peripheral blood. In its sample, this clonotype was seen a few times. Its antigen is undetermined. RNA transcripts provided the source from which TCR beta CDR3 regions were amplified. A set of HTBI primers served as the primers for a first-round RT-PCR of the TCR CDR3. Each CDR3 protein is one row after TCRdb ran MiXCR on the multiplex PCR reads. Among about 600,000 distinct CDR3 sequences listed, around 14% were seen once. Whole-study findings and limits: The model predicted ophthalmopathy a median around six months before onset.

The sequence was collected from a woman between 18 and 29 years old with Graves' ophthalmopathy. Input material: blood. The chain uses TRBV30 and TRBJ2-7, with 15 bases fitting TRBD2. CDR3 in DNA: TGTGCCTGGAGTCCGGGACTAGCGGGAGGTCCTCTCGACGAGCAGTACTTC. It codes for CAWSPGLAGGPLDEQYF.